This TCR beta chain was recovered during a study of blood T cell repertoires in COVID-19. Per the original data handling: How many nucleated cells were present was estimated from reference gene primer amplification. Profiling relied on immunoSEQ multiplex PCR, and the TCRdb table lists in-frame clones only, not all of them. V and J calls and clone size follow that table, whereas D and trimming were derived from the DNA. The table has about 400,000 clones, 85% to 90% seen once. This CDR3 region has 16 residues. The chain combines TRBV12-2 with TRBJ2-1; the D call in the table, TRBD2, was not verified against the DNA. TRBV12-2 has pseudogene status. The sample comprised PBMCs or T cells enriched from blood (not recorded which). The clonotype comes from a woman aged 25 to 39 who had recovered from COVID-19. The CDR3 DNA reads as TGTGCAAGTCGCTTGATTCGGACTAGCGGGAGGAGGGAGCAGTTCTTC. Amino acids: CASRLIRTSGRREQFF.